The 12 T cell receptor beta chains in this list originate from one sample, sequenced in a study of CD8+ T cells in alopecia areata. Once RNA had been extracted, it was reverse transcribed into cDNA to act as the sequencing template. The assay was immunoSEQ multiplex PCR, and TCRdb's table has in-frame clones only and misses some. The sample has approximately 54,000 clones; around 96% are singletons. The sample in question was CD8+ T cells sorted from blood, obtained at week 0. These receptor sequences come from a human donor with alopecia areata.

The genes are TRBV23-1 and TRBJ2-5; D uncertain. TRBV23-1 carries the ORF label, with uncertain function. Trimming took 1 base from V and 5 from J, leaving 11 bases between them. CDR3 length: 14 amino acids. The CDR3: CASSQCRSWETQYF. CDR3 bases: TGCGCCAGCAGTCAATGCCGGTCGTGGGAGACCCAGTACTTC.

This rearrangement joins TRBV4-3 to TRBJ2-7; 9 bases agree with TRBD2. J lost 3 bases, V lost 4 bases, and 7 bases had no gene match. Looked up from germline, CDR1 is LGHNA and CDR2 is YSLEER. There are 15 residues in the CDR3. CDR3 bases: TGCGCCAGCAGCCTGACTAGCGGAGAGGGCTACGAGCAGTACTTC. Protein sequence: CASSLTSGEGYEQYF.

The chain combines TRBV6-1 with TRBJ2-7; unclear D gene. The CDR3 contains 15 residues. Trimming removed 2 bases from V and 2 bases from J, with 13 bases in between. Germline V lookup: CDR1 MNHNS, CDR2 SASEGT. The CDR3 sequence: CASSEYTLVTYEQYF. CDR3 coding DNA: TGTGCCAGCAGTGAATACACCCTGGTTACCTACGAGCAGTACTTC.

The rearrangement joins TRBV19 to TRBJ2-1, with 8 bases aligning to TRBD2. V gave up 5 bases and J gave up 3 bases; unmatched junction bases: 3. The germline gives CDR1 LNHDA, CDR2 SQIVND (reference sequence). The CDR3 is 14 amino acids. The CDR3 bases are TGTGCCAGTAGTTCCCTAGCGGGCTACAATGAGCAGTTCTTC. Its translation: CASSSLAGYNEQFF.

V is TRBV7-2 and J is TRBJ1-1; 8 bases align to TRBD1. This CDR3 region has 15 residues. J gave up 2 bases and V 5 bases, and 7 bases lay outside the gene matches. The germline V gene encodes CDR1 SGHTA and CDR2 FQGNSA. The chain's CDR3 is CASSIRDRTNTEAFF. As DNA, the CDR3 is TGTGCCAGCAGCATCCGGGACAGGACAAACACTGAAGCTTTCTTT.

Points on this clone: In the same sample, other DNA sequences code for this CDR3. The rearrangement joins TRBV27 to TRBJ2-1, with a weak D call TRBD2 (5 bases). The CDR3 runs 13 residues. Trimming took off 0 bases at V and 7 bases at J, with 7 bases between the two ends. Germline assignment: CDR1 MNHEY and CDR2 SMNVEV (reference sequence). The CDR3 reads CASSLSSGNEQFF. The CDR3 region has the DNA TGTGCCAGCAGTTTATCCTCGGGGAATGAGCAGTTCTTC.

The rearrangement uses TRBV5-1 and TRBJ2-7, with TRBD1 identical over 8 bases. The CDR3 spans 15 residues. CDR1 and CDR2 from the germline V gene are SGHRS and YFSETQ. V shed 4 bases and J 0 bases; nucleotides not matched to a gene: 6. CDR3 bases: TGCGCCAGCAGCCCGAGCGGACAGGGCTCCTACGAGCAGTACTTC. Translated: CASSPSGQGSYEQYF.

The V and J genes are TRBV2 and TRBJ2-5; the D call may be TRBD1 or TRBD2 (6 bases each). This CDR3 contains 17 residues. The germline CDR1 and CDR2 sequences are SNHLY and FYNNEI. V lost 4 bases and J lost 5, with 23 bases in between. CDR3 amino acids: CASSGLGGGGGLETQYF. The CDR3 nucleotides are TGTGCCAGCAGTGGCCTGGGCGGCGGAGGGGGTCTGGAGACCCAGTACTTC.

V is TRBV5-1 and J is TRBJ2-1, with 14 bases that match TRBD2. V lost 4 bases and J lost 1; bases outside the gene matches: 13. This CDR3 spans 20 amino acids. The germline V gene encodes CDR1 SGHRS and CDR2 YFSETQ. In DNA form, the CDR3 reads TGCGCCAGCAGCCCGAGGGGACTAGCGGGGGAGGAGGCATCCTACAATGAGCAGTTCTTC. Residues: CASSPRGLAGEEASYNEQFF.

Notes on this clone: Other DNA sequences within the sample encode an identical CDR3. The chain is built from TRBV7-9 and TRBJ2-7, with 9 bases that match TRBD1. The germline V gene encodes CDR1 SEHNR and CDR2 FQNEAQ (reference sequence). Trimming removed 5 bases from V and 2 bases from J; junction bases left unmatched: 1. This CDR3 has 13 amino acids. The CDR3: CASSRQGAYEQYF. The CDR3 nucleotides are TGTGCCAGCAGCCGACAGGGGGCCTACGAGCAGTACTTC.

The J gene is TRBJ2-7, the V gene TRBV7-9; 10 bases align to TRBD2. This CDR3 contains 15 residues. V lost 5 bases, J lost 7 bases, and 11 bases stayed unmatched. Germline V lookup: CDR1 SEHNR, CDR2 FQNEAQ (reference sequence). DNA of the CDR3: TGTGCCAGCAGCCCAGCGGCTAGCGGGGGCCTTGAGCAGTACTTC. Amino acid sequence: CASSPAASGGLEQYF.

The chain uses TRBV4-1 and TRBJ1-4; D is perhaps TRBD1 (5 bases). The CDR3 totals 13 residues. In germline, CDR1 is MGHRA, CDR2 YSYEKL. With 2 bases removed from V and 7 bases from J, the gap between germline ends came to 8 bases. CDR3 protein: CASSQPGREKLFF. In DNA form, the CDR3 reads TGCGCCAGCAGCCAACCAGGGCGTGAAAAACTGTTTTTT.